This is a list of T cell receptor beta chains from one sample in a study of vaccination and CD4 T cells after COVID-19. TCRdb fed the PCR reads into MiXCR, producing one record per CDR3 protein. The repertoire holds over 20,000 distinct CDR3 sequences, over 40% seen once, with 4.6% in the top ten. Their recognized antigens are unknown. The sample taken for sequencing was CD4+ T cells from blood, cultured in vitro. Receptors originate from a human donor who had recovered from COVID-19. The CDR3 runs from the conserved cysteine through the conserved F or W. The order of the fields is D gene, clone size, V gene, J gene, CDR3 protein, CDR3 DNA. The D gene is left open where the match is weak. Not all rows give a size; the values are once, few, many and, for expanded clones, a class.

d_call: TRBD1; clone_size: few; v_call: TRBV6-5; j_call: TRBJ1-6; cdr3_aa: CASSYLRQGLSSPLHF; cdr3_nt: TGTGCCAGCAGTTACTTACGACAGGGTTTGAGTTCACCCCTCCACTTT
d_call: .; clone_size: .; v_call: TRBV7-9; j_call: TRBJ2-7; cdr3_aa: CASSLVRGDEQYF; cdr3_nt: TGTGCCAGCAGCTTAGTTCGGGGCGACGAGCAGTACTTC
d_call: TRBD2; clone_size: .; v_call: TRBV20-1; j_call: TRBJ2-1; cdr3_aa: CSAPQTSGAYNEQFF; cdr3_nt: TGCAGTGCTCCCCAGACTAGCGGGGCATACAATGAGCAGTTCTTC
d_call: TRBD1; clone_size: .; v_call: TRBV20-1; j_call: TRBJ2-2; cdr3_aa: CSARGTGANTGELFF; cdr3_nt: TGCAGTGCTAGGGGGACAGGGGCGAACACCGGGGAGCTGTTTTTT
d_call: .; clone_size: few; v_call: TRBV30; j_call: TRBJ1-1; cdr3_aa: CAWSGGSLAFF; cdr3_nt: TGTGCCTGGAGTGGGGGGTCTTTGGCTTTCTTT
d_call: .; clone_size: few; v_call: TRBV27; j_call: TRBJ1-5; cdr3_aa: CASSPDSRTNQPQHF; cdr3_nt: TGTGCCAGCAGCCCGGACAGCCGCACCAATCAGCCCCAGCATTTT
d_call: TRBD1; clone_size: few; v_call: TRBV20-1; j_call: TRBJ2-2; cdr3_aa: CSARGQGVGTGELFF; cdr3_nt: TGCAGTGCTAGGGGACAGGGGGTGGGCACCGGGGAGCTGTTTTTT
d_call: .; clone_size: .; v_call: TRBV10-3; j_call: TRBJ2-3; cdr3_aa: CAISESWANTDTQYF; cdr3_nt: TGTGCCATCAGTGAGTCGTGGGCTAACACAGATACGCAGTATTTT
d_call: .; clone_size: .; v_call: TRBV7-9; j_call: TRBJ1-1; cdr3_aa: CASSLDGKTEAFF; cdr3_nt: TGTGCCAGCAGCTTAGATGGTAAAACTGAAGCTTTCTTT
d_call: .; clone_size: few; v_call: TRBV21-1; j_call: TRBJ1-1; cdr3_aa: CASSFWTGSSGTEAFF; cdr3_nt: TGTGCCAGCAGCTTCTGGACAGGGTCAAGTGGCACTGAAGCTTTCTTT
d_call: TRBD1; clone_size: few; v_call: TRBV27; j_call: TRBJ2-2; cdr3_aa: CASSSRTGGGNTGELFF; cdr3_nt: TGTGCCAGCAGTTCTCGGACAGGGGGCGGGAACACCGGGGAGCTGTTTTTT
d_call: .; clone_size: few; v_call: TRBV19; j_call: TRBJ1-1; cdr3_aa: CASRGMGDTEAFF; cdr3_nt: TGTGCCAGTAGGGGGATGGGGGACACTGAAGCTTTCTTT
d_call: .; clone_size: .; v_call: TRBV28; j_call: TRBJ2-1; cdr3_aa: CAIRRSSYNEQFF; cdr3_nt: TGTGCCATCAGACGGAGCTCCTACAATGAGCAGTTCTTC
d_call: .; clone_size: few; v_call: TRBV15; j_call: TRBJ1-5; cdr3_aa: CATSTGVNQPQHF; cdr3_nt: TGTGCCACCAGCACAGGGGTCAATCAGCCCCAGCATTTT
d_call: TRBD2; clone_size: .; v_call: TRBV7-2; j_call: TRBJ2-3; cdr3_aa: CASSSPAGGTDTQYF; cdr3_nt: TGTGCCAGCAGCTCCCCAGCGGGAGGGACAGATACGCAGTATTTT
d_call: TRBD2; clone_size: few; v_call: TRBV7-2; j_call: TRBJ2-3; cdr3_aa: CASSFRLAGGPADTQYF; cdr3_nt: TGTGCCAGCAGCTTTAGACTAGCGGGGGGGCCCGCAGATACGCAGTATTTT
d_call: .; clone_size: once; v_call: TRBV7-3; j_call: TRBJ2-1; cdr3_aa: CASSPSATSYNEQFF; cdr3_nt: TGTGCCAGCAGCCCTAGCGCGACTTCCTACAATGAGCAGTTCTTC
d_call: .; clone_size: medium-sized; v_call: TRBV6-2/TRBV6-3; j_call: TRBJ1-5; cdr3_aa: CASSSTGTSNQPQHF; cdr3_nt: TGTGCCAGCAGTTCTACAGGGACTAGCAATCAGCCCCAGCATTTT
d_call: .; clone_size: once; v_call: TRBV27; j_call: TRBJ2-3; cdr3_aa: CASSLREADTQYF; cdr3_nt: TGTGCCAGCAGTCTTAGGGAGGCAGATACGCAGTATTTT
d_call: .; clone_size: .; v_call: TRBV28; j_call: TRBJ1-3; cdr3_aa: CASSDERRALTGNTIYF; cdr3_nt: TGTGCCAGCAGCGACGAGCGCCGGGCCCTTACGGGAAACACCATATATTTT
d_call: TRBD1; clone_size: few; v_call: TRBV6-1; j_call: TRBJ1-5; cdr3_aa: CASSESVQGQPQHF; cdr3_nt: TGTGCCAGCAGTGAATCGGTACAGGGGCAGCCCCAGCATTTT
d_call: .; clone_size: .; v_call: TRBV6-1; j_call: TRBJ1-6; cdr3_aa: CASSEVGANSPLHF; cdr3_nt: TGTGCCAGCAGTGAAGTTGGGGCTAATTCACCCCTCCACTTT
d_call: TRBD1; clone_size: .; v_call: TRBV20-1; j_call: TRBJ1-5; cdr3_aa: CSALDRAVQPQHF; cdr3_nt: TGCAGTGCCTTGGACAGGGCGGTCCAGCCCCAGCATTTT
d_call: .; clone_size: large; v_call: TRBV6-5; j_call: TRBJ2-3; cdr3_aa: CASSYWGPPDTQYF; cdr3_nt: TGTGCCAGCAGTTACTGGGGCCCCCCAGATACGCAGTATTTT
d_call: .; clone_size: .; v_call: TRBV2; j_call: TRBJ1-1; cdr3_aa: CASSETKRAAFF; cdr3_nt: TGTGCCAGCAGTGAAACAAAGAGGGCAGCTTTCTTT
d_call: .; clone_size: few; v_call: TRBV27; j_call: TRBJ1-6; cdr3_aa: CASSKIKDTHNSPLHF; cdr3_nt: TGTGCCAGCAGCAAAATAAAAGACACGCATAATTCACCCCTCCACTTT
d_call: .; clone_size: .; v_call: TRBV19; j_call: TRBJ1-5; cdr3_aa: CASRRLADFGNQPQHF; cdr3_nt: TGTGCCAGTAGGCGTCTCGCGGACTTTGGGAATCAGCCCCAGCATTTT
d_call: TRBD2; clone_size: .; v_call: TRBV5-1; j_call: TRBJ2-7; cdr3_aa: CASSPGGYEQYF; cdr3_nt: TGCGCCAGCAGCCCGGGGGGCTACGAGCAGTACTTC
d_call: TRBD1; clone_size: few; v_call: TRBV27; j_call: TRBJ1-6; cdr3_aa: CASSLTGIAYNSPLHF; cdr3_nt: TGTGCCAGCAGTTTGACAGGGATCGCCTATAATTCACCCCTCCACTTT
d_call: .; clone_size: .; v_call: TRBV5-1; j_call: TRBJ2-5; cdr3_aa: CASSLYGSGETQYF; cdr3_nt: TGCGCCAGCAGCTTGTATGGGTCGGGGGAGACCCAGTACTTC
d_call: .; clone_size: .; v_call: TRBV19; j_call: TRBJ2-3; cdr3_aa: CASKGLSTDTQYF; cdr3_nt: TGTGCCAGTAAGGGCCTTAGCACAGATACGCAGTATTTT
d_call: .; clone_size: .; v_call: TRBV29-1; j_call: TRBJ2-5; cdr3_aa: CSVDGGKTQYF; cdr3_nt: TGCAGCGTTGATGGGGGAAAGACCCAGTACTTC
d_call: .; clone_size: .; v_call: TRBV7-3; j_call: TRBJ1-1; cdr3_aa: CASSLAQGVTEAFF; cdr3_nt: TGTGCCAGCAGCTTAGCACAGGGAGTCACTGAAGCTTTCTTT
d_call: .; clone_size: .; v_call: TRBV4-1; j_call: TRBJ1-5; cdr3_aa: CASSKDPGGNQPQHF; cdr3_nt: TGCGCCAGCAGCAAGGACCCGGGGGGCAATCAGCCCCAGCATTTT
d_call: .; clone_size: few; v_call: TRBV24-1; j_call: TRBJ2-5; cdr3_aa: CATSSPGGGQTQYF; cdr3_nt: TGTGCCACCAGTTCACCAGGGGGGGGGCAGACCCAGTACTTC
d_call: .; clone_size: .; v_call: TRBV19; j_call: TRBJ1-6; cdr3_aa: CASSNKGYNSPLHF; cdr3_nt: TGTGCCAGTAGTAATAAGGGGTATAATTCACCCCTCCACTTT
d_call: TRBD1; clone_size: few; v_call: TRBV6-1; j_call: TRBJ1-3; cdr3_aa: CASSEGQGNSGNTIYF; cdr3_nt: TGTGCCAGCAGTGAGGGACAGGGCAACTCTGGAAACACCATATATTTT
d_call: .; clone_size: few; v_call: TRBV5-1; j_call: TRBJ1-1; cdr3_aa: CASSFALGMGTEAFF; cdr3_nt: TGCGCCAGCAGCTTCGCTTTGGGGATGGGAACTGAAGCTTTCTTT
d_call: TRBD1; clone_size: .; v_call: TRBV4-2; j_call: TRBJ1-3; cdr3_aa: CASSQVPGQSSGNTIYF; cdr3_nt: TGTGCCAGCAGCCAAGTTCCGGGACAGAGCTCTGGAAACACCATATATTTT
d_call: .; clone_size: few; v_call: TRBV6-1; j_call: TRBJ1-6; cdr3_aa: CASRRIQGDRNSPLHF; cdr3_nt: TGTGCCAGCAGACGAATACAGGGCGATCGGAATTCACCCCTCCACTTT
d_call: .; clone_size: .; v_call: TRBV6-1; j_call: TRBJ1-5; cdr3_aa: CASSEGGGLNQPQHF; cdr3_nt: TGTGCCAGCAGTGAAGGCGGGGGACTTAATCAGCCCCAGCATTTT
d_call: .; clone_size: few; v_call: TRBV7-2; j_call: TRBJ1-2; cdr3_aa: CASSLADLWFGYTF; cdr3_nt: TGTGCCAGCAGCTTAGCGGATTTGTGGTTCGGCTACACCTTC
d_call: .; clone_size: .; v_call: TRBV19; j_call: TRBJ2-3; cdr3_aa: CASSPLVRDTQYF; cdr3_nt: TGTGCCAGTAGCCCCCTGGTTAGGGATACGCAGTATTTT
d_call: .; clone_size: .; v_call: TRBV27; j_call: TRBJ2-3; cdr3_aa: CASSFRDTQYF; cdr3_nt: TGTGCCAGCAGTTTTAGGGATACGCAGTATTTT
d_call: TRBD1; clone_size: .; v_call: TRBV10-3; j_call: TRBJ2-7; cdr3_aa: CAIRAGTDSYEQYF; cdr3_nt: TGTGCCATCAGGGCCGGGACAGATAGTTACGAGCAGTACTTC
d_call: TRBD2; clone_size: .; v_call: TRBV10-3; j_call: TRBJ2-5; cdr3_aa: CAISRGTSGAETQYF; cdr3_nt: TGTGCCATCAGTCGAGGGACTAGCGGGGCCGAGACCCAGTACTTC
d_call: .; clone_size: .; v_call: TRBV19; j_call: TRBJ1-1; cdr3_aa: CASSSPGARSTEAFF; cdr3_nt: TGTGCCAGTAGTTCCCCAGGCGCGCGGAGCACTGAAGCTTTCTTT